The present T cell receptor (beta chain) was sequenced within a study of OX40 agonist ivuxolimab in advanced cancers. Study conclusions and caveats: Clonal expansion was seen in CD4+ and CD8+ blood T cells by week 6 at 0.1 to 3.0 mg/kg.

This clone appeared a single time. Its antigen is still unknown. Libraries were prepared by immunoSEQ multiplex PCR; TCRdb keeps only in-frame clonotypes and omits some of them. This table holds over 45,000 clones, more than 85% found once. Germline values: CDR1 SGHVS, CDR2 FQNEAQ. The CDR3 extends over 15 amino acids. The J segment lost 0 bases and the V segment lost 3 bases, leaving 2 bases of the junction unmatched. The clonotype comes from an adult with an advanced solid tumor such as melanoma, head and neck, liver or kidney cancer. The V and J genes are TRBV7-8 and TRBJ2-7, with TRBD2 matching over 10 bases. Sequencing used CD4+ or CD8+ T cells sorted from blood, obtained in a trial of the OX40 agonist ivuxolimab. In nucleotides, the CDR3 is TGTGCCAGCAGCTTGCTAGCGGGGGTCTCCTACGAGCAGTACTTC. Amino acids: CASSLLAGVSYEQYF.